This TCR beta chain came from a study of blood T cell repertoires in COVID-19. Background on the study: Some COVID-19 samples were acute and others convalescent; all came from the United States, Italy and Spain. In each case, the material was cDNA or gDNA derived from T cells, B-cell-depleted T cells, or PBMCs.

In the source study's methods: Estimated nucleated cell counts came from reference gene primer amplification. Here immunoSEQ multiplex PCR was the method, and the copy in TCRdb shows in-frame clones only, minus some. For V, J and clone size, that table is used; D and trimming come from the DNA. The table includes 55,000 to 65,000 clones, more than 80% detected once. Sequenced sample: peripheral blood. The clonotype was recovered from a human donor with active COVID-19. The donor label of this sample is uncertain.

The CDR3 nucleotides are TGTGCCAGCAGCTCCGGACAGACTATTCGCACAGATACGCAGTATTTT. It yields the protein CASSSGQTIRTDTQYF. The chain carries TRBV7-8 and TRBJ2-3, with D possibly TRBD1 on 6 matching bases. CDR3 size: 16 residues. Trimming stripped 4 bases from V and 1 base from J, with 15 bases between. Germline CDR1 reads SGHVS; CDR2 reads FQNEAQ.